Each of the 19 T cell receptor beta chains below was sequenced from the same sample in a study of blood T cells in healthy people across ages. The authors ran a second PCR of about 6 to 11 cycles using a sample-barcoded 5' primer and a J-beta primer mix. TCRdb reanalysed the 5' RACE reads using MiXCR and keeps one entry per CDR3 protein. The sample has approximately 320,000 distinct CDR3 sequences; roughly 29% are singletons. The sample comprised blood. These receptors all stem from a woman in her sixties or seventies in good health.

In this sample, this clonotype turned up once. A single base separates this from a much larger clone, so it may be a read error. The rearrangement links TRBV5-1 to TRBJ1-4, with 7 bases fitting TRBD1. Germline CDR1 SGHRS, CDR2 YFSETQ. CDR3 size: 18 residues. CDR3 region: CASSLESAQGTTNEKRFF. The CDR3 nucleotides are TGCGCCAGCAGCTTGGAGTCGGCACAGGGGACAACTAATGAAAAACGGTTTTTT.

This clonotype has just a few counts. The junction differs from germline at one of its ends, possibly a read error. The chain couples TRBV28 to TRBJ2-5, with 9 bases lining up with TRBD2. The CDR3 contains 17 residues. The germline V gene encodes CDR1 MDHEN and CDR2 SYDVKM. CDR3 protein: CASSPNSRREGLNERFF. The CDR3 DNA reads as TGTGCCAGCAGTCCGAACTCTCGGCGGGAGGGCCTTAATGAGCGGTTCTTC.

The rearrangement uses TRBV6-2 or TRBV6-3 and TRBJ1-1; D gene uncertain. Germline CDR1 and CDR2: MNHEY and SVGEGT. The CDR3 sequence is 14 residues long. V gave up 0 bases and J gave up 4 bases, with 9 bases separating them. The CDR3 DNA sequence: TGTGCCAGCAGTTACTCGGCGCCAGTCACTGAAGCTTTCTTT. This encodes CASSYSAPVTEAFF.

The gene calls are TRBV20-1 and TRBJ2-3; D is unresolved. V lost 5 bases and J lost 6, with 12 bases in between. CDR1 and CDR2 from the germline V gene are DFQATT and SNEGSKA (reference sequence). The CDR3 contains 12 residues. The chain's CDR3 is CSALWISDTQYF. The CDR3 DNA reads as TGCAGTGCTCTCTGGATTTCCGATACGCAGTATTTT.

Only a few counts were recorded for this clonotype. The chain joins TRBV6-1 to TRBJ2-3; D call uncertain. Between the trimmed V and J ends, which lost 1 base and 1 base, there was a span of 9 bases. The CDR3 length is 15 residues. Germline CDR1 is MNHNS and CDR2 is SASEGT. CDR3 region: CASSEGSRGTDTQYF. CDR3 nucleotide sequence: TGTGCCAGCAGTGAAGGCAGTCGGGGCACAGATACGCAGTATTTT.

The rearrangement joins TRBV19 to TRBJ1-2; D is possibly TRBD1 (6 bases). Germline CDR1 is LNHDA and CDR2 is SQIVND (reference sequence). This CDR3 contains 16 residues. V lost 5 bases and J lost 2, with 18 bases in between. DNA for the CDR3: TGTGCCAGTAGTCCTCACAGGGCGCGGGTCAACTATGGCTACACCTTC. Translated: CASSPHRARVNYGYTF. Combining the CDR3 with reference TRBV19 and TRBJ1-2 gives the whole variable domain DGGITQSPKYLFRKEGQNVTLSCEQNLNHDAMYWYRQDPGQGLRLIYYSQIVNDFQKGDIAEGYSVSREKKESFPLTVTSAQKNPTAFYLCASSPHRARVNYGYTFGSGTRLTVV.

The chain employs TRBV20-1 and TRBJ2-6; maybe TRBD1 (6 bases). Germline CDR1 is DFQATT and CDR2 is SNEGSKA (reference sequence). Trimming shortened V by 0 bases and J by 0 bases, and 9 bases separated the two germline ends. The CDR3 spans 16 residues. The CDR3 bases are TGCAGTGCTAGAGACACAGGGATCTCTGGGGCCAACGTCCTGACTTTC. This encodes CSARDTGISGANVLTF.

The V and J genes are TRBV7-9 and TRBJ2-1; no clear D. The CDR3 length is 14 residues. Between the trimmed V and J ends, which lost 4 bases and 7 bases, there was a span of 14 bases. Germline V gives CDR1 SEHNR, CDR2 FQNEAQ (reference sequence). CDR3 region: CASSSSPLLNEQFF. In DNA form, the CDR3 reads TGTGCCAGCAGCTCCTCCCCTCTTTTGAATGAGCAGTTCTTC. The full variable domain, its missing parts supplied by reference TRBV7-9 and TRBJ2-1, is DTGVSQNPRHKITKRGQNVTFRCDPISEHNRLYWYRQTLGQGPEFLTYFQNEAQLEKSRLLSDRFSAERPKGSFSTLEIQRTEQGDSAMYLCASSSSPLLNEQFFGPGTRLTVL.

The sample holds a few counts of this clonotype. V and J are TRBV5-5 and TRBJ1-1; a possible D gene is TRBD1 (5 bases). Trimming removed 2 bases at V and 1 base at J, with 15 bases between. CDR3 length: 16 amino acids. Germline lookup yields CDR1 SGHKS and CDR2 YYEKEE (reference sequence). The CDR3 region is CASSLVRGTPNTEAFF. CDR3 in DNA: TGTGCCAGCAGCTTAGTTCGGGGGACGCCGAACACTGAAGCTTTCTTT. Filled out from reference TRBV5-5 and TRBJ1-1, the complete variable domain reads DAGVTQSPTHLIKTRGQQVTLRCSPISGHKSVSWYQQVLGQGPQFIFQYYEKEERGRGNFPDRFSARQFPNYSSELNVNALLLGDSALYLCASSLVRGTPNTEAFFGQGTRLTVV.

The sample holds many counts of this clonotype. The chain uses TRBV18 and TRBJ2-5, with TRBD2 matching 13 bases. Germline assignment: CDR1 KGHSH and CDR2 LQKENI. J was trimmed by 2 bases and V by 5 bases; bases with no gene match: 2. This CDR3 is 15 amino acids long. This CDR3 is CASSRTSGSQETQYF. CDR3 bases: TGTGCCAGCTCAAGGACTAGCGGGAGTCAAGAGACCCAGTACTTC.

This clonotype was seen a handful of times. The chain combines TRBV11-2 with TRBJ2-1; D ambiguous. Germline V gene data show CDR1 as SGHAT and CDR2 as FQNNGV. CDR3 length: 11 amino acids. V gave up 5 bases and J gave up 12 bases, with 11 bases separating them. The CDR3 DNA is TGTGCCAGCAGCCTCCGATGGGGGCAGTTCTTC. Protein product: CASSLRWGQFF.

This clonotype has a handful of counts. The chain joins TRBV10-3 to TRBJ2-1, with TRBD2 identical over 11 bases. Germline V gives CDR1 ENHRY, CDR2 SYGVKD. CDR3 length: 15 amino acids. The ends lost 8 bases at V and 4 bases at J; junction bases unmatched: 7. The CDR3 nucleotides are TGTGCCATCGGCACCCGACTAGCGGGGTACAATGAGCAGTTCTTC. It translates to CAIGTRLAGYNEQFF.

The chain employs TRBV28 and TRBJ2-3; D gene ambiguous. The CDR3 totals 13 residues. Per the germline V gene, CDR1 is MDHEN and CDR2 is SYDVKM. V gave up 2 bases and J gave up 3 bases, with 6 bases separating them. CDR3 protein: CASSLGITDTQYF. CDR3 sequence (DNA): TGTGCCAGCAGTTTAGGGATAACAGATACGCAGTATTTT.

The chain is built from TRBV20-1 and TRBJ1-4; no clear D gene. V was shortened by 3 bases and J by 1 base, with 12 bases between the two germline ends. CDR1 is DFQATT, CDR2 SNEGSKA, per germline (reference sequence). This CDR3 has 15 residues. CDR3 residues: CSASDQQRTNEKLFF. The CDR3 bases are TGCAGTGCTAGTGACCAACAAAGAACTAATGAAAAACTGTTTTTT.

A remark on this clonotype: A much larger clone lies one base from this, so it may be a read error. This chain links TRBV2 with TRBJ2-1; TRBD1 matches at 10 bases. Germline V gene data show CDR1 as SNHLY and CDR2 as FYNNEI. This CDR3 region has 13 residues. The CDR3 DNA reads TGTGGCAGCAGCTCGGACAGGGGGTCTGAGCAGTTCTTC. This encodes CGSSSDRGSEQFF.

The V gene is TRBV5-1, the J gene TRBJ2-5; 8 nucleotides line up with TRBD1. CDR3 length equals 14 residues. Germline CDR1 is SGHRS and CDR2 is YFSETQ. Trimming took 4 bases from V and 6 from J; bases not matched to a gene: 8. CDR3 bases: TGCGCCAGCAGCGAACGGACAGGGAGGCAGACCCAGTACTTC. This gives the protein CASSERTGRQTQYF.

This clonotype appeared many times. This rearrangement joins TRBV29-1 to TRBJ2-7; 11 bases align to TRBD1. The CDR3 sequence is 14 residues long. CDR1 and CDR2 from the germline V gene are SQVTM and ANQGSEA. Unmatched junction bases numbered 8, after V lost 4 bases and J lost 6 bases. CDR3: CSVVRGQGGVEQYF. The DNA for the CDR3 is TGCAGCGTTGTAAGGGGACAGGGGGGCGTCGAGCAGTACTTC.

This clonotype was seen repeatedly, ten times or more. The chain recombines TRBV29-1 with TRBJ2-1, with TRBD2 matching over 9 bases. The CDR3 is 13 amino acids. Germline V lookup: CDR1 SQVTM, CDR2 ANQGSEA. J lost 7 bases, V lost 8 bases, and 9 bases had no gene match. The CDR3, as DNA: TGCAGCACCACGAGGACTAGCGTGAATGAGCAGTTCTTC. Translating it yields CSTTRTSVNEQFF.

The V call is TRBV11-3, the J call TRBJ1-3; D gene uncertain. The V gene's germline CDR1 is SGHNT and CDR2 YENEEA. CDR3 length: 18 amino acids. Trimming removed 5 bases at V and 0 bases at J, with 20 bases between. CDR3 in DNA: TGTGCCAGCAGCGGAGAAGGTGGCAGCTACTTCTCTGGAAACACCATATATTTT. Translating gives CASSGEGGSYFSGNTIYF.